The 14 T cell receptor beta chains given below trace back to one sample, sequenced in a study of identical twins. In TCRdb, the 5' RACE reads were re-called with MiXCR into one record per CDR3 protein. Of 700,000 or so distinct CDR3 sequences listed, over 8.5% are singletons. The same sample was also used in a study of yellow fever vaccine responses in identical twins.

The source material was PBMCs. These receptors all stem from a woman under 30 in good health.

This chain uses TRBV3-1 with TRBJ1-2, with D unclear. The CDR3 sequence is 15 residues long. The ends were cut back, 2 bases at V and 0 bases at J, with 10 bases in the middle. Germline V gives CDR1 LGHDT, CDR2 YNNKEL (reference sequence). The CDR3 here is CASSQSNSTNYGYTF. CDR3 nucleotides: TGTGCCAGCAGCCAATCAAACAGCACTAACTATGGCTACACCTTC.

The chain carries TRBV7-8 and TRBJ2-7, with D possibly matching TRBD1 (6 bases). Germline lookup yields CDR1 SGHVS and CDR2 FQNEAQ. Trimming took off 2 bases at V and 3 bases at J, with 14 bases between the two ends. This CDR3 is built from 15 residues. CDR3 residues: CASSLLKAGDYEQYF. CDR3 nucleotide sequence: TGTGCCAGCAGCTTATTAAAGGCAGGGGACTACGAGCAGTACTTC. The complete variable domain, with remaining parts taken from reference TRBV7-8 and TRBJ2-7, reads GAGVSQSPRYKVAKRGQDVALRCDPISGHVSLFWYQQALGQGPEFLTYFQNEAQLDKSGLPSDRFFAERPEGSVSTLKIQRTQQEDSAVYLCASSLLKAGDYEQYFGPGTRLTVT.

This clonotype was seen ten or more times. The chain recombines TRBV5-1 with TRBJ2-1; D is unresolved. This CDR3 region has 14 residues. V was pared by 2 bases and J by 5 bases, with 11 bases between. Germline CDR1 reads SGHRS; CDR2 reads YFSETQ. The CDR3 spells CASSFQRAHNEQFF. The CDR3 DNA reads as TGCGCCAGCAGCTTCCAGCGCGCCCACAATGAGCAGTTCTTC.

This clonotype showed up just a few times. The CDR3 reads CASSSLVGLAGGSSTDTQYF. The CDR3 region has the DNA TGTGCCAGCAGTTCGCTGGTGGGACTAGCGGGGGGATCTAGCACAGATACGCAGTATTTT. V usage is TRBV27 and J usage is TRBJ2-3; 15 nucleotides match TRBD2. Per the germline V gene, CDR1 is MNHEY and CDR2 is SMNVEV (reference sequence). V lost 4 bases, J lost 0 bases, and 11 bases stayed unmatched. This CDR3 spans 20 amino acids.

This clonotype was detected only a few times. The chain carries TRBV11-2 and TRBJ2-1; D is possibly TRBD1 (6 bases). V was trimmed by 1 base and J by 2 bases, leaving 9 bases between them. The CDR3 length is 15 residues. The V gene's germline CDR1 is SGHAT and CDR2 FQNNGV. The CDR3 sequence: CASSLVQGTYNEQFF. CDR3 in DNA: TGTGCCAGCAGCTTAGTACAGGGAACCTACAATGAGCAGTTCTTC.

This sequence joins TRBV6-1 and TRBJ2-3; 11 bases align to TRBD2. This CDR3 contains 17 residues. CDR1 and CDR2 (germline): MNHNS, SASEGT. V was clipped by 4 bases and J by 1 base; unmatched bases: 7. CDR3 DNA: TGTGCCAGCAGTGTAACACTAGCGGGAGATGGCACAGATACGCAGTATTTT. It yields the protein CASSVTLAGDGTDTQYF.

This clonotype has only a few counts. The CDR3 here is CASSLGWEVYQETQYF. In DNA form, the CDR3 reads TGTGCCAGCAGCTTAGGGTGGGAGGTGTACCAAGAGACCCAGTACTTC. The chain links TRBV7-9 to TRBJ2-5, with D possibly TRBD2 on 6 matching bases. V was shortened by 1 base and J by 0 bases, with 12 bases between the two germline ends. There are 16 residues in the CDR3. Germline values: CDR1 SEHNR, CDR2 FQNEAQ (reference sequence).

The rearrangement joins TRBV4-1 to TRBJ1-4; tentative D call: TRBD1 (6 bases). Germline assignment: CDR1 MGHRA and CDR2 YSYEKL. The CDR3 sequence is 14 residues long. V was pared by 0 bases and J by 10 bases, with 12 bases between. CDR3 nucleotide sequence: TGCGCCAGCAGCCAAGATGCTAACAGGGCAAAACTGTTTTTT. Amino acid sequence: CASSQDANRAKLFF.

The CDR3 bases are TGTGCCAGTAGTATAGAAAACTCGGTAAAGCCCCAGCATTTT. Translated, it gives CASSIENSVKPQHF. The genes are TRBV19 and TRBJ1-5; D is undetermined. The length of the CDR3 is 14 residues. Germline V gene data show CDR1 as LNHDA and CDR2 as SQIVND (reference sequence). V lost 0 bases and J lost 8, with 11 bases in between. The variable domain in full, with the rest retrieved from reference TRBV19 and TRBJ1-5, is DGGITQSPKYLFRKEGQNVTLSCEQNLNHDAMYWYRQDPGQGLRLIYYSQIVNDFQKGDIAEGYSVSREKKESFPLTVTSAQKNPTAFYLCASSIENSVKPQHFGDGTRLSIL.

This clonotype has more than one count but fewer than ten. The chain carries TRBV12-3 or TRBV12-4 and TRBJ1-2; D unresolved. This CDR3 contains 11 residues. V was trimmed by 6 bases and J by 4 bases, leaving 6 bases between them. DNA of the CDR3: TGTGCCAGCAGACAGCTCTATGGCTACACCTTC. Its protein is CASRQLYGYTF.

The chain is built from TRBV4-3 and TRBJ2-6, with D unresolved. The CDR3 spans 14 residues. The germline V and J ends were trimmed by 3 bases and 1 base, with 4 bases remaining between them. Looked up from germline, CDR1 is LGHNA and CDR2 is YSLEER. CDR3 DNA sequence: TGCGCCAGCAGCCAGACATCTGGGGCCAACGTCCTGACTTTC. Its protein product is CASSQTSGANVLTF.

V gene TRBV7-9 combines with J gene TRBJ2-3, with TRBD1 as a possible D gene (6 bases). The germline V and J ends were trimmed by 5 bases and 2 bases, with 14 bases remaining between them. CDR3 length equals 15 residues. Germline loops: CDR1 SEHNR, CDR2 FQNEAQ (reference sequence). CDR3 protein: CASSLQGHDTDTQYF. In DNA form, the CDR3 reads TGTGCCAGCAGCCTACAGGGTCACGACACAGATACGCAGTATTTT. Complete variable domain (other parts from reference TRBV7-9 and TRBJ2-3): DTGVSQNPRHKITKRGQNVTFRCDPISEHNRLYWYRQTLGQGPEFLTYFQNEAQLEKSRLLSDRFSAERPKGSFSTLEIQRTEQGDSAMYLCASSLQGHDTDTQYFGPGTRLTVL.

This clonotype has just a few counts. This sequence joins TRBV4-3 and TRBJ2-1; D is undetermined. CDR1 is LGHNA and CDR2 is YSLEER in the germline V gene. There are 13 residues in the CDR3. The V end lost 1 base, the J end lost 9 bases, and 10 bases lay between the germline ends. The CDR3: CASSQGGVFEQFF. The CDR3, as DNA: TGCGCCAGCAGCCAAGGCGGAGTTTTTGAGCAGTTCTTC.

This clonotype was found many times. The chain employs TRBV29-1 and TRBJ2-1; 12 bases line up with TRBD1. J gave up 8 bases and V 1 base, and 3 bases lay outside the gene matches. The CDR3 sequence is 14 residues long. Germline V gene sequence: CDR1 SQVTM, CDR2 ANQGSEA. The CDR3 DNA reads as TGCAGCGTTGAAGGGGACAGGGGGCGGGATGAGCAGTTCTTC. It specifies CSVEGDRGRDEQFF.